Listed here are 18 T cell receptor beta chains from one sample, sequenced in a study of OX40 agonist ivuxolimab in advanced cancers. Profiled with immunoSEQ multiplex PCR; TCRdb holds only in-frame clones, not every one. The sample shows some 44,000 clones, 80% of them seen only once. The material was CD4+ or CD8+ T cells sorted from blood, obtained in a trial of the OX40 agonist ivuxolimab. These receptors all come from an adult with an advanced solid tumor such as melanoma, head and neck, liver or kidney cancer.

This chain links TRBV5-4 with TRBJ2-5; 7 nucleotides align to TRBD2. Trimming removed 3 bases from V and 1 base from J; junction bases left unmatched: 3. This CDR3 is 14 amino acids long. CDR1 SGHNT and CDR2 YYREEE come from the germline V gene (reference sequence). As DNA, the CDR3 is TGTGCCAGCAGCTCACCTAGCGGCCAAGAGACCCAGTACTTC. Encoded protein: CASSSPSGQETQYF.

The CDR3 DNA is TGTGCCAGCAGTGTCGGGGGCGGAGCAAGCTCCTACGAGCAGTACTTC. Its protein is CASSVGGGASSYEQYF. The J gene is TRBJ2-7, the V gene TRBV28; perhaps D is TRBD1 or TRBD2 (6 bases each). Trimming left V 5 bases short and J 0 bases short, with 17 bases between. The CDR3 contains 16 residues. Germline CDR1 is MDHEN and CDR2 is SYDVKM. The variable domain in full, with the rest retrieved from reference TRBV28 and TRBJ2-7, is DVKVTQSSRYLVKRTGEKVFLECVQDMDHENMFWYRQDPGLGLRLIYFSYDVKMKEKGDIPEGYSVSREKKERFSLILESASTNQTSMYLCASSVGGGASSYEQYFGPGTRLTVT.

The CDR3 sequence: CATLLAGVGEQYF. The CDR3 DNA reads TGTGCCACCTTACTAGCGGGAGTAGGTGAGCAGTACTTC. The V and J genes are TRBV6-5 and TRBJ2-7, with TRBD2 matching over 11 bases. The CDR3 is made up of 13 amino acids. The junction had 9 bases not matched to a gene; V was cut back by 10 bases and J by 7 bases. Germline assignment: CDR1 MNHEY and CDR2 SVGAGI.

The CDR3 region is CASSDAAGYGYTF. CDR3 coding DNA: TGTGCCAGCAGTGATGCGGCAGGGTATGGCTACACCTTC. The V and J genes are TRBV2 and TRBJ1-2, with D possibly matching TRBD1 (5 bases). This CDR3 contains 13 residues. V was shortened by 3 bases and J by 5 bases, with 10 bases between the two germline ends. The germline gives CDR1 SNHLY, CDR2 FYNNEI. Supplemented by reference TRBV2 and TRBJ1-2, the full variable domain reads EPEVTQTPSHQVTQMGQEVILRCVPISNHLYFYWYRQILGQKVEFLVSFYNNEISEKSEIFDDQFSVERPDGSNFTLKIRSTKLEDSAMYFCASSDAAGYGYTFGSGTRLTVV.

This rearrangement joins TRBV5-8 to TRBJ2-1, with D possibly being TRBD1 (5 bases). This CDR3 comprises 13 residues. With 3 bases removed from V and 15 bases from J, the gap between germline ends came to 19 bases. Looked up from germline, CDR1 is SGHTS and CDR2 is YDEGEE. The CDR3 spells CASSYEVRGHLFF. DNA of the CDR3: TGTGCCAGCAGCTACGAAGTTAGAGGACACCTGTTCTTC.

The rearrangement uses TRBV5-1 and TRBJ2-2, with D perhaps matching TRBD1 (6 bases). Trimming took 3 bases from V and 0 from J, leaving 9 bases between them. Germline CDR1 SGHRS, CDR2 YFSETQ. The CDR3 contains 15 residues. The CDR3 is CASSSGQTNTGELFF. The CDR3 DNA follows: TGCGCCAGCAGCTCCGGACAGACGAACACCGGGGAGCTGTTTTTT.

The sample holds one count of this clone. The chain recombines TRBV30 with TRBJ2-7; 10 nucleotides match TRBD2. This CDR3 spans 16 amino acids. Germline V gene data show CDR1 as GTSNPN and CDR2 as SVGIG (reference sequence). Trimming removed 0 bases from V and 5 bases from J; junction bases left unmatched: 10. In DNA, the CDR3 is TGTGCCTGGAGTGTACCCGTAGCGGGAGGTAGGAACGAGCAGTACTTC. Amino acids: CAWSVPVAGGRNEQYF.

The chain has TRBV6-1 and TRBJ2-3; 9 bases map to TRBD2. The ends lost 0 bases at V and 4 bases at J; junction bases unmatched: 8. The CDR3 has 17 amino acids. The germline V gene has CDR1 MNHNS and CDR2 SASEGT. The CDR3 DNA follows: TGTGCCAGCAGTGAAGCTGGTAGCGGGAGTCGAGCAGATACGCAGTATTTT. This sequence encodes CASSEAGSGSRADTQYF.

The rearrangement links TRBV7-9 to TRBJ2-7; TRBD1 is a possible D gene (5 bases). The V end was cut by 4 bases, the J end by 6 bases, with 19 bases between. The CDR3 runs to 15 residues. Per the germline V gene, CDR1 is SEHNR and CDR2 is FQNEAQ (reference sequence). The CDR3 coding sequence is TGTGCCAGCAGCTCCCAAGCAGGGATCTCATCCGAGCAGTACTTC. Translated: CASSSQAGISSEQYF.

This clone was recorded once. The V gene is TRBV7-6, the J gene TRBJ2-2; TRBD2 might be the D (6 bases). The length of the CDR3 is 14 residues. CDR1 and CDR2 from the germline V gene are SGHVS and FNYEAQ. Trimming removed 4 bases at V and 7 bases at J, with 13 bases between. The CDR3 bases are TGTGCCAGCAGCTACAGGTCGGGAGTCGGGGAGCTGTTTTTT. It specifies CASSYRSGVGELFF.

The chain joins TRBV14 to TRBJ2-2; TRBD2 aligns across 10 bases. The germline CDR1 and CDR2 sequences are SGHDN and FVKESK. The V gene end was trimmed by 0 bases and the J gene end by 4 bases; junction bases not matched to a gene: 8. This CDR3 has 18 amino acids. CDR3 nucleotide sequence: TGTGCCAGCAGCCAAGATCGAGGGCTAGCGGGGGTCACCGGGGAGCTGTTTTTT. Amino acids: CASSQDRGLAGVTGELFF.

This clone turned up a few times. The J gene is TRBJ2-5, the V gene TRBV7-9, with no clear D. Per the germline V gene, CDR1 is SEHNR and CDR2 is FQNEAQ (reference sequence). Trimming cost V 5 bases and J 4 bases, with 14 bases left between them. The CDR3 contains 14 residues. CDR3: CASSPFDSRETQYF. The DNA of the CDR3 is TGTGCCAGCAGCCCCTTCGATAGCAGAGAGACCCAGTACTTC.

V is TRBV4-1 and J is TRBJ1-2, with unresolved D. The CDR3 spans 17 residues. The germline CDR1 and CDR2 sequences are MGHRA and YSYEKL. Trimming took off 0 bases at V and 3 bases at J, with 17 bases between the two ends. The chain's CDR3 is CASSQDRSGLRDYGYTF. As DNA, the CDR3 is TGCGCCAGCAGCCAAGATCGGTCCGGTTTAAGGGACTATGGCTACACCTTC.

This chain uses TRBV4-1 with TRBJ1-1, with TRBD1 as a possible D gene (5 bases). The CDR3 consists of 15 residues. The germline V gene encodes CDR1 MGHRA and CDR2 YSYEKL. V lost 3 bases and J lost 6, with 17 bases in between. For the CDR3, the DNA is TGCGCCAGCAGCCACGTTGACAGCCGCCAGGCTGAAGCTTTCTTT. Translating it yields CASSHVDSRQAEAFF.

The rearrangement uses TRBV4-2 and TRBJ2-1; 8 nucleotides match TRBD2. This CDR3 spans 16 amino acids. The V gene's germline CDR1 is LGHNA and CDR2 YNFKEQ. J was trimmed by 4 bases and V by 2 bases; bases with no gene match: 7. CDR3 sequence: CASSQTGTSYYNEQFF. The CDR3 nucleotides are TGTGCCAGCAGCCAAACGGGGACTAGTTATTACAATGAGCAGTTCTTC.

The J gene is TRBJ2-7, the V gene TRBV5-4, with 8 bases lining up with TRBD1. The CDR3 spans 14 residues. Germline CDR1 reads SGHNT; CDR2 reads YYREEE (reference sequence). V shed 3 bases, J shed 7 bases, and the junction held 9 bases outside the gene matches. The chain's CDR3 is CASSSRTGRREQYF. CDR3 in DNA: TGTGCCAGCAGCTCCCGGACAGGGAGGCGGGAGCAGTACTTC.

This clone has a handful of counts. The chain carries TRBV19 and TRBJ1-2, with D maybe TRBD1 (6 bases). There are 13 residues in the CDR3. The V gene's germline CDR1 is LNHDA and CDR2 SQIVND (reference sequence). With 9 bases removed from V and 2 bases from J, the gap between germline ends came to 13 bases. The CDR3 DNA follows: TGTGCCAGCGCTCGGACAGAGAACTATGGCTACACCTTC. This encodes CASARTENYGYTF.

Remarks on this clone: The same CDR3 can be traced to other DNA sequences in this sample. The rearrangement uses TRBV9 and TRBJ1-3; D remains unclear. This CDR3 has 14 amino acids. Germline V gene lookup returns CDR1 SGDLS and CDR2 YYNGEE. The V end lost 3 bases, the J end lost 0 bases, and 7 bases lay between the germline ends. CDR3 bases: TGTGCCAGCAGCGCTGATAACTCTGGAAACACCATATATTTT. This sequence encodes CASSADNSGNTIYF.